Listed below are T cell receptor beta chains from one sample, sequenced in a study of radiation and T cells in renal cell carcinoma. Sequencing was performed with immunoSEQ multiplex PCR; in TCRdb, only in-frame clones are kept and a portion is missing. The data contain approximately 45,000 clones, 83% of them seen just once; the ten biggest clones take up about 33%. The specimen was blood, collected from a patient whose treatment included radiotherapy and nephrectomy. Every receptor here comes from a woman between 65 and 79 years old with renal cell carcinoma. The CDR3 runs from the conserved cysteine through the conserved F or W. The D gene is left open where the match is weak. Some rows mark clone size as missing; the rest say once, few, many or name a class of expanded clone.

clone_size,d_call,v_call,j_call,cdr3_aa,cdr3_nt
once,TRBD2,TRBV10-3,TRBJ2-5,CAIRGSGNGTQYF,TGTGCCATCAGGGGAAGCGGGAATGGGACCCAGTACTTC
NA,TRBD1,TRBV10-3,TRBJ1-3,CAIGQGGISGNTIYF,TGTGCCATAGGACAGGGGGGCATCTCTGGAAACACCATATATTTT
NA,TRBD2,TRBV7-6,TRBJ2-3,CASSLAGGGEDTQYF,TGTGCCAGCAGCTTAGCGGGCGGGGGGGAAGATACGCAGTATTTT
NA,NA,TRBV5-1,TRBJ1-1,CASSLLGQKSEAFF,TGCGCCAGCAGCTTGTTGGGGCAAAAAAGCGAGGCTTTCTTT
NA,NA,TRBV5-8,TRBJ2-2,CASSLRVGSLLNTGELFF,TGTGCCAGCAGCTTACGGGTCGGGTCCCTTCTGAACACCGGGGAGCTGTTTTTT
NA,NA,TRBV2,TRBJ2-3,CASSEGAGSPDTQYF,TGTGCCAGCAGTGAGGGTGCGGGATCGCCAGATACGCAGTATTTT
NA,TRBD1,TRBV2,TRBJ1-6,CASGGQINSPLHF,TGTGCCAGCGGGGGACAGATTAATTCACCCCTCCACTTT
few,TRBD2,TRBV5-1,TRBJ2-3,CASTGSGSTLGTDTQYF,TGCGCCAGCACGGGTAGCGGGAGTACATTGGGGACAGATACGCAGTATTTT
NA,NA,TRBV5-5,TRBJ1-5,CASSPLGSRVDQPQHF,TGTGCCAGCAGCCCCCTCGGGAGTCGGGTGGATCAGCCCCAGCATTTT
NA,TRBD2,TRBV10-1,TRBJ2-2,CASSRGGANTGELFF,TGCGCCAGCAGTCGCGGGGGGGCCAACACCGGGGAGCTGTTTTTT
NA,TRBD1,TRBV10-3,TRBJ2-7,CAIRGQGKNEQYF,TGTGCCATCAGGGGACAGGGGAAGAACGAGCAGTACTTC
NA,TRBD1,TRBV6-1,TRBJ2-7,CASSDSGTAYYEQYF,TGTGCCAGCAGTGACTCCGGGACAGCCTACTACGAGCAGTACTTC
NA,TRBD2,TRBV7-9,TRBJ2-3,CASSLAGGQGLREDTQYF,TGTGCCAGCAGCCTAGCGGGAGGACAGGGTCTACGAGAAGATACGCAGTATTTT
NA,TRBD2,TRBV7-9,TRBJ2-7,CASSSRGSGSYEQYF,TGTGCCAGCAGCTCCCGGGGTAGCGGGAGTTACGAGCAGTACTTC
NA,TRBD1,TRBV15,TRBJ2-7,CATSFDRAYEQYF,TGTGCCACCAGCTTCGACAGGGCATACGAGCAGTACTTC
NA,NA,TRBV5-1,TRBJ2-7,CASSLEREQYF,TGCGCCAGCAGCTTGGAAAGGGAGCAGTACTTC
NA,NA,TRBV6-5,TRBJ2-7,CASRLPGSSEQYF,TGTGCCAGCAGATTGCCCGGCAGTTCTGAGCAGTACTTC
NA,TRBD2,TRBV4-2,TRBJ2-3,CASSQLGSGLASADTQYF,TGTGCCAGCAGCCAGCTGGGGTCTGGACTAGCCTCCGCAGATACGCAGTATTTT
once,TRBD2,TRBV13,TRBJ2-4,CASSATGGASGRALNIQYF,TGTGCCAGCAGCGCGACAGGGGGCGCTAGCGGGAGGGCACTAAACATTCAGTACTTC
NA,TRBD2,TRBV5-6,TRBJ2-7,CASSRGGGLVLREQYF,TGTGCCAGCAGCAGGGGCGGAGGACTAGTGCTGCGCGAGCAGTACTTC
NA,TRBD1,TRBV7-9,TRBJ2-7,CASSPGQGAQEEQYF,TGTGCCAGCAGCCCAGGACAGGGGGCGCAAGAAGAGCAGTACTTC
NA,TRBD1,TRBV5-4,TRBJ1-6,CASSFQAGGQGNSPLHF,TGTGCCAGCAGCTTTCAGGCCGGTGGACAGGGTAATTCACCCCTCCACTTT
NA,TRBD2,TRBV7-9,TRBJ2-7,CASSQGLAEDYEQYF,TGTGCCAGCAGCCAAGGACTAGCGGAGGACTACGAGCAGTACTTC
NA,NA,TRBV30,TRBJ2-7,CAWGQGDEQYF,TGTGCCTGGGGTCAAGGGGACGAGCAGTACTTC
NA,NA,TRBV15,TRBJ1-1,CATSRVTGPATEAFF,TGTGCCACCAGCAGAGTGACAGGTCCCGCCACTGAAGCTTTCTTT
NA,TRBD1,TRBV18,TRBJ2-7,CASSFGTGLGEQYF,TGTGCCAGCTCATTCGGGACAGGGCTGGGGGAGCAGTACTTC
NA,NA,TRBV13,TRBJ1-6,CASSLGGSTPLHF,TGTGCCAGCAGCTTAGGGGGTTCGACACCCCTCCACTTT
NA,NA,TRBV5-6,TRBJ2-1,CASSPVGGRKTNEQFF,TGTGCCAGCAGCCCAGTAGGGGGGAGGAAGACCAATGAGCAGTTCTTC
NA,TRBD2,TRBV2,TRBJ2-3,CASSQRGPSTDTQYF,TGTGCCAGCAGTCAGCGGGGGCCAAGCACAGATACGCAGTATTTT
NA,TRBD1,TRBV27,TRBJ2-1,CASKGQGAYNEQFF,TGTGCCAGCAAGGGACAGGGGGCCTACAATGAGCAGTTCTTC
NA,TRBD1,TRBV19,TRBJ1-2,CASSFWDREDYGYTF,TGTGCCAGTAGTTTTTGGGACAGGGAGGACTATGGCTACACCTTC
NA,TRBD1,TRBV2,TRBJ1-1,CASQGYMNTEAFF,TGTGCCTCACAGGGGTATATGAACACTGAAGCTTTCTTT
NA,NA,TRBV5-4,TRBJ2-2,CASSSGAQGGPGTGELFF,TGTGCCAGCAGCTCTGGAGCCCAGGGGGGCCCGGGGACCGGGGAGCTGTTTTTT
NA,NA,TRBV18,TRBJ1-2,CASSRGSSYGYTF,TGTGCCAGCTCACGCGGCTCGAGCTATGGCTACACCTTC
NA,TRBD2,TRBV27,TRBJ2-7,CASSLLVAGGLYEQYF,TGTGCCAGCAGTTTATTAGTAGCGGGGGGGCTCTACGAGCAGTACTTC
NA,NA,TRBV5-1,TRBJ1-6,CASSPTGEGYSPLHF,TGCGCCAGCAGCCCAACCGGGGAGGGATATTCACCCCTCCACTTT
NA,NA,TRBV11-2,TRBJ2-1,CASSLVLGASGHEQFF,TGTGCCAGCAGCTTAGTGTTAGGAGCTTCAGGCCATGAGCAGTTCTTC
once,NA,TRBV6-5,TRBJ1-5,CASSYSYQDNQPQHF,TGTGCCAGCAGTTACTCTTACCAGGACAATCAGCCCCAGCATTTT
NA,TRBD1,TRBV7-2,TRBJ2-5,CASSFRQGVETQYF,TGTGCCAGCAGCTTCAGACAGGGTGTAGAGACCCAGTACTTC
NA,TRBD1,TRBV27,TRBJ1-2,CASSKQGNYGYTF,TGTGCCAGCAGTAAACAGGGGAACTATGGCTACACCTTC
NA,TRBD1,TRBV14,TRBJ2-3,CASSPRDRGNTQYF,TGTGCCAGCAGCCCCCGGGACAGGGGTAATACGCAGTATTTT
NA,NA,TRBV19,TRBJ1-1,CASSSAAEAFF,TGTGCCAGTAGTAGTGCGGCTGAAGCTTTCTTT
NA,TRBD1,TRBV28,TRBJ2-7,CASSRGQGLEQYF,TGTGCCAGCAGCCGTGGACAGGGGCTCGAGCAGTACTTC
once,NA,TRBV7-2,TRBJ2-3,CASSLVGDTQYF,TGTGCCAGCAGCTTAGTGGGAGATACGCAGTATTTT
NA,NA,TRBV2,TRBJ1-5,CASSEALGGGQPQHF,TGTGCCAGCAGTGAAGCGCTTGGGGGGGGACAGCCCCAGCATTTT
NA,TRBD1,TRBV10-3,TRBJ1-2,CALNEGQDRNGYTF,TGTGCCCTCAACGAGGGACAGGACCGTAACGGCTACACCTTC